Below are 31 T cell receptor beta chains sequenced from a single sample in a study of cytomegalovirus exposure and HLA in healthy donors. The PCR made use of 60 Vbeta and 13 Jbeta primers. Libraries were prepared by immunoSEQ multiplex PCR; TCRdb keeps only in-frame clonotypes and omits some of them. There are roughly 200,000 clones in the sample; approximately 9.5% occur only once, and approximately 1.5% lies in the top ten. Source material: PBMCs. The origin of the receptors is a woman younger than 45 in good health and CMV-seropositive.

This clone was seen a handful of times. V is TRBV5-1 and J is TRBJ2-2, with 12 nucleotides matching TRBD2. The V segment lost 4 bases and the J segment 3 bases; nucleotides outside the gene matches: 13. CDR1 is SGHRS, CDR2 YFSETQ, per germline. The length of the CDR3 is 19 residues. The CDR3 here is CASSGQASGRAGDTGELFF. CDR3 DNA: TGCGCCAGCAGCGGACAGGCTAGCGGGAGGGCCGGTGACACCGGGGAGCTGTTTTTT.

CDR3 DNA: TGTGCCAGCTCACCCTCGGGGGGCAGGAGTGGCTACACCTTC. Translating gives CASSPSGGRSGYTF. The rearrangement joins TRBV18 to TRBJ1-2; possibly TRBD1 for D (6 bases). Germline V lookup: CDR1 KGHSH, CDR2 LQKENI. The CDR3 covers 14 residues. Trimming removed 3 bases from V and 7 bases from J, with 15 bases in between.

This clone was seen a handful of times. The V call is TRBV2, the J call TRBJ2-5; 11 bases line up with TRBD1. Germline V gene lookup returns CDR1 SNHLY and CDR2 FYNNEI. The trim removed 10 bases at V and 13 bases at J, leaving 11 bases unmatched. The CDR3 has 12 amino acids. The CDR3 sequence: CATRDRGYRGYF. The CDR3 bases are TGTGCCACCCGGGACAGGGGGTACCGAGGGTACTTC.

Only a few counts were recorded for this clone. The chain is built from TRBV6-6 and TRBJ1-4; D is possibly TRBD1 (6 bases). This CDR3 has 15 residues. Trimming pared 2 bases from V and 8 bases from J, leaving 15 bases between. From germline, CDR1 is MNHNY and CDR2 SVGAGI (reference sequence). This chain's CDR3 is CASSYGGAEAEKLFF. The CDR3 DNA sequence: TGTGCCAGCAGTTACGGGGGGGCCGAAGCGGAAAAACTGTTTTTT.

This clone was detected a few times. This chain connects TRBV5-4 to TRBJ2-1; D is unresolved. The CDR3 is 14 amino acids. V was clipped by 4 bases and J by 5 bases, with 13 bases between them. Germline-derived CDR1 and CDR2 are SGHNT and YYREEE (reference sequence). CDR3 loop: CASSPQAGNNEQFF. The DNA of the CDR3 is TGTGCCAGCAGCCCCCAGGCCGGCAACAATGAGCAGTTCTTC.

This clone was recorded a few times. The V and J genes are TRBV6-1 and TRBJ1-1; TRBD1 aligns across 10 bases. This CDR3 is built from 13 residues. Germline CDR1 MNHNS, CDR2 SASEGT. The V and J ends lost 5 bases and 10 bases, in that order; junction bases with no gene match: 7. In DNA, the CDR3 is TGTGCCAGCAGTCCCGACAGGGGGCTGGGAGCTTTCTTT. Amino acids: CASSPDRGLGAFF.

The genes are TRBV19 and TRBJ2-1; 11 nucleotides agree with TRBD2. J was trimmed by 7 bases and V by 4 bases; bases with no gene match: 9. The CDR3 covers 16 residues. The germline CDR1 and CDR2 sequences are LNHDA and SQIVND (reference sequence). CDR3 sequence: CASSSILAGELNEQFF. CDR3 in DNA: TGTGCCAGTAGTAGTATACTAGCGGGAGAGTTGAATGAGCAGTTCTTC.

CDR3 DNA sequence: TGTGCCAGCAGCTTATCTCGACAGAGCCGCTACGAGCAGTACTTC. Translated, it gives CASSLSRQSRYEQYF. This sequence joins TRBV11-2 and TRBJ2-7; the D gene is possibly TRBD1 (5 bases). Germline lookup yields CDR1 SGHAT and CDR2 FQNNGV. There are 15 residues in the CDR3. V was shortened by 2 bases and J by 3 bases, with 14 bases between the two germline ends.

This clone has a handful of counts. The V and J genes are TRBV6-6 and TRBJ1-1; maybe TRBD1 (5 bases). The CDR3 has 15 residues. The V end lost 5 bases, the J end lost 4 bases, and 17 bases lay between the germline ends. The germline CDR1 and CDR2 sequences are MNHNY and SVGAGI (reference sequence). This chain's CDR3 is CASSPMGRGGTEAFF. The DNA for the CDR3 is TGTGCCAGCAGTCCCATGGGAAGGGGAGGCACTGAAGCTTTCTTT.

The J gene is TRBJ2-5, the V gene TRBV13, with 9 bases that match TRBD2. J lost 2 bases, V lost 1 base, and 2 bases had no gene match. This CDR3 comprises 15 residues. Germline assignment: CDR1 PRHDT and CDR2 FYEKMQ (reference sequence). CDR3 bases: TGTGCCAGCAGCTTAGTAGCGGGAGCACAAGAGACCCAGTACTTC. It encodes CASSLVAGAQETQYF.

CDR3 nucleotide sequence: TGTGCCAGCAGTTCGACTAGCGGGTACGAGCAGTACTTC. Its protein is CASSSTSGYEQYF. V usage is TRBV6-5 and J usage is TRBJ2-7; 10 nucleotides line up with TRBD2. The CDR3 sequence is 13 residues long. Germline loops: CDR1 MNHEY, CDR2 SVGAGI. V shed 4 bases, J shed 4 bases, and the junction held 1 base outside the gene matches.

The genes are TRBV7-7 and TRBJ2-1, with 9 bases lining up with TRBD1. Germline assignment: CDR1 SSHAT and CDR2 FNYEAQ (reference sequence). V dropped 5 bases and J dropped 9; count of bases not matched to a gene: 8. This CDR3 is built from 14 residues. The CDR3 DNA follows: TGTGCCAGCAGCCCCACGACAGGGGGGGCTGAGCAGTTCTTC. The encoded protein is CASSPTTGGAEQFF.

CDR3 bases: TGTGCCAGCAGTTCCGACAACAGTTTCAGGGTCGGCTACACCTTC. This encodes CASSSDNSFRVGYTF. The chain recombines TRBV6-1 with TRBJ1-2, with D possibly being TRBD1 (5 bases). The length of the CDR3 is 15 residues. Germline V gene lookup returns CDR1 MNHNS and CDR2 SASEGT. Trimming shortened V by 5 bases and J by 8 bases, and 21 bases separated the two germline ends.

This clone came up a few times. The J gene is TRBJ2-7, the V gene TRBV7-9, with D perhaps matching TRBD1 (5 bases). The CDR3 sequence is 14 residues long. V was shortened by 1 base and J by 3 bases, with 10 bases between the two germline ends. Germline V gene data show CDR1 as SEHNR and CDR2 as FQNEAQ (reference sequence). CDR3 DNA sequence: TGTGCCAGCAGCTTAGGGGCAGGGCTCTACGAGCAGTACTTC. Residues: CASSLGAGLYEQYF.

V usage is TRBV6-5 and J usage is TRBJ1-2, with no clear D. V was cut by 6 bases and J by 7 bases, with 15 bases left in between. This CDR3 is 13 amino acids long. Germline V gene lookup returns CDR1 MNHEY and CDR2 SVGAGI. The CDR3 region is CASSPVLEGGYTF. The CDR3 nucleotides read TGTGCCAGCAGCCCGGTACTAGAGGGTGGCTACACCTTC.

This clone has just a few counts. The rearrangement uses TRBV6-5 and TRBJ1-3; 8 bases agree with TRBD1. This CDR3 comprises 15 residues. The junction had 4 bases not matched to a gene; V was cut back by 6 bases and J by 0 bases. CDR1 and CDR2 (germline): MNHEY, SVGAGI. CDR3 DNA: TGTGCCAGCAGCCGGGACAGGTCCTCTGGAAACACCATATATTTT. It yields the protein CASSRDRSSGNTIYF.

This clone has more than one count but fewer than ten. This chain connects TRBV6-1 to TRBJ2-7, with D unresolved. The CDR3 sequence is 13 residues long. V lost 0 bases and J 2 bases, leaving 5 bases between the germline ends. Looked up from germline, CDR1 is MNHNS and CDR2 is SASEGT. The CDR3 nucleotides are TGTGCCAGCAGTGAAGCGCAGACCTACGAGCAGTACTTC. It encodes CASSEAQTYEQYF.

This chain uses TRBV5-4 with TRBJ2-4; 10 bases match TRBD1. Germline trimming cut 4 bases from V and 7 bases from J; bases unmatched to any gene: 8. The CDR3 runs to 15 residues. Germline CDR1 and CDR2: SGHNT and YYREEE (reference sequence). CDR3 protein: CASSAQTGGGNIQYF. The CDR3 bases are TGTGCCAGCAGCGCTCAGACAGGGGGCGGGAACATTCAGTACTTC.

The rearrangement joins TRBV30 to TRBJ2-7; 7 nucleotides line up with TRBD1. Looked up from germline, CDR1 is GTSNPN and CDR2 is SVGIG (reference sequence). V gave up 4 bases and J gave up 4 bases; unmatched junction bases: 10. This CDR3 region has 14 residues. Written as DNA, the CDR3 is TGTGCCTGGAATACCGGGACAGTCAAGTACGAGCAGTACTTC. Residues: CAWNTGTVKYEQYF.

This clone was seen a few times. V and J are TRBV5-1 and TRBJ2-7; 9 bases agree with TRBD1. After removal of 6 bases from V and 3 bases from J, the junction contained 10 bases not matched to a gene. The CDR3 contains 15 residues. The germline V gene encodes CDR1 SGHRS and CDR2 YFSETQ. The CDR3 is CASKEGTGIIYEQYF. The CDR3 DNA reads TGCGCCAGCAAGGAAGGGACAGGGATCATCTACGAGCAGTACTTC.

V and J are TRBV7-9 and TRBJ2-1, with 13 bases aligning to TRBD2. In germline, CDR1 is SEHNR, CDR2 FQNEAQ (reference sequence). Germline trimming cut 6 bases from V and 8 bases from J; bases unmatched to any gene: 7. The CDR3 sequence is 15 residues long. In DNA form, the CDR3 reads TGTGCCAGCAGACTAGCGGGAGGGCCTTCGGATGAGCAGTTCTTC. Translating it yields CASRLAGGPSDEQFF.

This clone was seen more than once but under ten times. The V gene is TRBV29-1, the J gene TRBJ1-2; D is perhaps TRBD1 (5 bases). Germline values: CDR1 SQVTM, CDR2 ANQGSEA. V was pared by 4 bases and J by 8 bases, with 20 bases between. CDR3 length equals 14 residues. The CDR3 spells CSVVFLGRAEGYTF. The CDR3 DNA reads as TGCAGCGTTGTGTTTCTGGGCAGGGCAGAAGGCTACACCTTC.

The chain carries TRBV7-8 and TRBJ2-5; D call uncertain. The ends were cut back, 1 base at V and 4 bases at J, with 13 bases in the middle. The CDR3 runs 15 residues. Germline V gene data show CDR1 as SGHVS and CDR2 as FQNEAQ. CDR3 protein: CASSLVSSVGETQYF. In DNA, the CDR3 is TGTGCCAGCAGCTTAGTGTCCAGCGTAGGAGAGACCCAGTACTTC.

This chain uses TRBV9 with TRBJ2-7; 8 bases are shared with TRBD2. Germline V CDR1 and CDR2: SGDLS, YYNGEE. The V gene end was trimmed by 4 bases and the J gene end by 5 bases; junction bases not matched to a gene: 11. The CDR3 consists of 15 residues. CDR3 bases: TGTGCCAGCAGCCCTCGGCGACTAGCGACGGACGAGCAGTACTTC. The encoded protein is CASSPRRLATDEQYF.

This clone was counted only a few times. The chain joins TRBV7-8 to TRBJ1-1; maybe TRBD1 (6 bases). V gave up 5 bases and J gave up 5 bases, with 15 bases separating them. Germline CDR1 and CDR2: SGHVS and FQNEAQ. The CDR3 sequence is 14 residues long. The CDR3 region has the DNA TGTGCCAGCAGCCTAACAGGGTTGGGAACTGAAGCTTTCTTT. Residues: CASSLTGLGTEAFF. Full variable domain (outside the CDR3, taken from reference TRBV7-8 and TRBJ1-1): GAGVSQSPRYKVAKRGQDVALRCDPISGHVSLFWYQQALGQGPEFLTYFQNEAQLDKSGLPSDRFFAERPEGSVSTLKIQRTQQEDSAVYLCASSLTGLGTEAFFGQGTRLTVV.

This clone has a handful of counts. The chain couples TRBV5-6 to TRBJ1-3; D is possibly TRBD1 (6 bases). Germline CDR1 and CDR2: SGHDT and YYEEEE. This CDR3 has 15 amino acids. V was trimmed by 0 bases and J by 4 bases, leaving 11 bases between them. CDR3: CASSLGTGWGNTIYF. DNA of the CDR3: TGTGCCAGCAGCTTGGGTACAGGGTGGGGAAACACCATATATTTT.

The chain employs TRBV19 and TRBJ1-4; D possibly corresponds to TRBD1 (5 bases). The CDR3 runs 14 residues. CDR1 LNHDA and CDR2 SQIVND come from the germline V gene (reference sequence). V shed 6 bases and J shed 0 bases, with 8 bases lying between them. This chain's CDR3 is CASSATATNEKLFF. Written as DNA, the CDR3 is TGTGCCAGTAGCGCGACAGCAACTAATGAAAAACTGTTTTTT.

A few counts support this clone. The chain employs TRBV19 and TRBJ1-3; TRBD1 aligns across 8 bases. Germline CDR1 reads LNHDA; CDR2 reads SQIVND (reference sequence). The CDR3 length is 14 residues. V lost 6 bases, J lost 3 bases, and 4 bases stayed unmatched. The CDR3 region has the DNA TGTGCCAGTAGCAGGGGGCGCGGTGGAAACACCATATATTTT. Amino acids: CASSRGRGGNTIYF.

This clone was counted between two and nine times. J is TRBJ2-1 and V is TRBV4-2; 7 positions match TRBD2. Germline lookup yields CDR1 LGHNA and CDR2 YNFKEQ. The CDR3 length is 20 residues. V dropped 1 base and J dropped 1; count of bases not matched to a gene: 16. CDR3 in DNA: TGTGCCAGCAGCCAAGTGCCTAGCGGAACTGTGTTGGGGTCCTACAATGAGCAGTTCTTC. It translates to CASSQVPSGTVLGSYNEQFF.

This clone was counted a few times. CDR3 residues: CTSSRGEGTEAFF. In DNA form, the CDR3 reads TGCACCAGCAGCCGGGGGGAAGGCACTGAAGCTTTCTTT. This chain connects TRBV1 to TRBJ1-1. TRBV1 is flagged as a pseudogene. The CDR3 has 13 amino acids.

This clone showed up just once. The chain is built from TRBV10-1 and TRBJ1-1; no reliable D call. V lost 3 bases and J lost 5, with 10 bases in between. Germline V gene data show CDR1 as WNHNN and CDR2 as SYGVQD (reference sequence). The CDR3 is made up of 13 amino acids. The CDR3 region is CASSDLRETEAFF. In DNA, the CDR3 is TGCGCCAGCAGTGACCTCCGGGAGACTGAAGCTTTCTTT.